This T cell receptor beta chain was recorded in a study of cytomegalovirus exposure and HLA in healthy donors. The primer mix had 60 Vbeta and 13 Jbeta primers. The data were produced by immunoSEQ multiplex PCR, yet TCRdb's version contains in-frame clones alone and is incomplete. This table has about 100,000 clones, more than 65% appearing once. V dropped 5 bases and J dropped 0; count of bases not matched to a gene: 7. The CDR3 is 15 amino acids. Germline V lookup: CDR1 SGHTA, CDR2 FQGNSA. The sample holds a few counts of this clone. The receptor was derived from a woman between 18 and 30 years old in good health and CMV-seropositive. The sample taken for sequencing was PBMCs. V is TRBV7-2 and J is TRBJ2-7, with 7 nucleotides matching TRBD2. This CDR3 reads CASSHQRGFSYEQYF. The CDR3 bases are TGTGCCAGCAGCCATCAGCGGGGCTTCTCCTACGAGCAGTACTTC. The full variable domain, completed using reference TRBV7-2 and TRBJ2-7, is GAGVSQSPSNKVTEKGKDVELRCDPISGHTALYWYRQSLGQGLEFLIYFQGNSAPDKSGLPSDRFSAERTGGSVSTLTIQRTQQEDSAVYLCASSHQRGFSYEQYFGPGTRLTVT.